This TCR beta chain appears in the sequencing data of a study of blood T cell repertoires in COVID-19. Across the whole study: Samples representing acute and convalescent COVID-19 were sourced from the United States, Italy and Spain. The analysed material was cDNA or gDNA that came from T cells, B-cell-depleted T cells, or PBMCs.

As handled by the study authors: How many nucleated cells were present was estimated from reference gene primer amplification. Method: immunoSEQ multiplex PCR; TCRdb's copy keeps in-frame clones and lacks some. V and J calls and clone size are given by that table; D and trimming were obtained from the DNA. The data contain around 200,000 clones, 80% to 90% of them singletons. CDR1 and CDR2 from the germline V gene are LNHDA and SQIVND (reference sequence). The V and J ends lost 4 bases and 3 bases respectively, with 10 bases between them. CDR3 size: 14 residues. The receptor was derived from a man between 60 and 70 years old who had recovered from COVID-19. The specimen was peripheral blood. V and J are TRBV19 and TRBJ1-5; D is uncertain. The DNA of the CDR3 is TGTGCCAGTAGTAGGCCAGTTAACAATCAGCCCCAGCATTTT. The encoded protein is CASSRPVNNQPQHF.